Presented here are 19 T cell receptor beta chains from one specimen sequenced in a study of shared clonotypes between healthy human individuals. TCRdb's table, derived via immunoSEQ multiplex PCR, lists solely in-frame clones and lacks some. Of 850,000 to 1,200,000 clones listed, 65% to 80% are singletons. The specimen sequenced was memory CD4+ T cells sorted from blood. Subset here: CD45RA-negative fraction. These receptors all come from a young man in good health.

This rearrangement joins TRBV5-1 to TRBJ2-7, with 10 bases matching TRBD2. Germline CDR1 is SGHRS and CDR2 is YFSETQ. The CDR3 covers 17 residues. Trimming cost V 0 bases and J 5 bases; bases outside gene matches: 11. The CDR3 is CASSLESLSGRFNEQYF. Here the CDR3 DNA reads TGCGCCAGCAGCTTGGAATCCCTTAGCGGGAGGTTCAACGAGCAGTACTTC.

The rearrangement links TRBV7-9 to TRBJ2-7; 9 nucleotides agree with TRBD1. Germline V CDR1 and CDR2: SEHNR, FQNEAQ (reference sequence). With V trimmed by 4 bases and J by 6 bases, 10 bases remained unmatched. The CDR3 extends over 15 amino acids. CDR3 DNA: TGTGCCAGCAGCTCCCTACGGACAGGGGCGGGCGAGCAGTACTTC. It specifies CASSSLRTGAGEQYF.

V is TRBV6-4 and J is TRBJ1-6, with TRBD1 matching over 9 bases. V lost 6 bases to trimming and J lost 8 bases; unmatched junction nucleotides: 8. This CDR3 is built from 15 residues. Germline CDR1 reads MRHNA; CDR2 reads SNTAGT. The CDR3 DNA reads as TGTGCCAGCAGCCGATCGGGACAGGGTTATTCACCCCTCCACTTT. Translation gives CASSRSGQGYSPLHF.

This clone was detected only once. This sample includes further DNA sequences coding for the same CDR3. The CDR3 sequence is CASSQASGSYNEQFF. CDR3 nucleotides: TGTGCCAGCAGCCAAGCCAGCGGGAGTTACAATGAGCAGTTCTTC. The genes are TRBV4-2 and TRBJ2-1, with 8 nucleotides matching TRBD2. This CDR3 comprises 15 residues. J gave up 4 bases and V 1 base, and 3 bases lay outside the gene matches. Germline CDR1 and CDR2: LGHNA and YNFKEQ.

This clone was counted only a few times. The chain recombines TRBV7-6 with TRBJ2-2; D gene uncertain. The CDR3 contains 16 residues. Trimming took 1 base from V and 0 from J, leaving 9 bases between them. The germline CDR1 and CDR2 sequences are SGHVS and FNYEAQ. This CDR3 reads CASSLDLFANTGELFF. CDR3 nucleotide sequence: TGTGCCAGCAGCTTAGATTTGTTCGCGAACACCGGGGAGCTGTTTTTT. The variable domain in full, with the rest retrieved from reference TRBV7-6 and TRBJ2-2, is GAGVSQSPRYKVTKRGQDVALRCDPISGHVSLYWYRQALGQGPEFLTYFNYEAQQDKSGLPNDRFSAERPEGSISTLTIQRTEQRDSAMYRCASSLDLFANTGELFFGEGSRLTVL.

DNA for the CDR3: TGTGCCAGCACAAATGGGGAGACCCAGTACTTC. Protein sequence: CASTNGETQYF. This chain uses TRBV6-1 with TRBJ2-5; D remains unclear. The CDR3 loop spans 11 amino acids. Trimming shortened V by 7 bases and J by 5 bases, and 8 bases separated the two germline ends. CDR1 and CDR2 from the germline V gene are MNHNS and SASEGT.

Details on this clone: This may be a read error: a much more frequent sequence differs by one nucleotide. The J gene is TRBJ1-2, the V gene TRBV27; 7 nucleotides align to TRBD1. V lost 3 bases, J lost 8 bases, and 12 bases stayed unmatched. CDR3 length: 15 amino acids. Per germline, CDR1 MNHEY and CDR2 SMNVEV (reference sequence). For the CDR3, the DNA is TGTGCCAGCAGTTTCTCATCGGGACAGCGGTCAGGCTACACCTTC. Protein product: CASSFSSGQRSGYTF.

CDR3 DNA: TGCAGCGTTGAAGATCAAAGTCTGAGACTGACGAACACCGGGGAGCTGTTTTTT. It specifies CSVEDQSLRLTNTGELFF. The chain combines TRBV29-1 with TRBJ2-2; D is undetermined. The CDR3 has 18 amino acids. V was clipped by 0 bases and J by 0 bases, with 17 bases between them. Germline V gives CDR1 SQVTM, CDR2 ANQGSEA.

The chain has TRBV10-3 and TRBJ2-1; 14 positions match TRBD2. Germline lookup yields CDR1 ENHRY and CDR2 SYGVKD. Unmatched junction bases numbered 18, after V lost 5 bases and J lost 9 bases. This CDR3 comprises 19 residues. The CDR3 sequence: CAISSGTSGSGLFFGEQFF. The DNA for the CDR3 is TGTGCCATCAGTTCCGGGACTAGCGGGAGTGGGCTCTTTTTTGGTGAGCAGTTCTTC.

The J gene is TRBJ2-5, the V gene TRBV5-6, with TRBD1 matching over 7 bases. This CDR3 comprises 15 residues. Germline CDR1 reads SGHDT; CDR2 reads YYEEEE. J lost 2 bases, V lost 0 bases, and 4 bases had no gene match. CDR3 amino acids: CASSLGPGQQETQYF. For the CDR3, the DNA is TGTGCCAGCAGCTTGGGACCGGGACAGCAAGAGACCCAGTACTTC.

CDR3 sequence: CASSRDGNQPQHF. CDR3 bases: TGTGCCAGCAGCAGGGACGGAAATCAGCCCCAGCATTTT. V and J are TRBV6-6 and TRBJ1-5; D is perhaps TRBD1 (5 bases). The CDR3 spans 13 residues. Between the trimmed V and J ends, which lost 6 bases and 4 bases, there was a span of 10 bases. Germline V gene data show CDR1 as MNHNY and CDR2 as SVGAGI (reference sequence).

The CDR3 loop is CASSGTSGLGEQYF. CDR3 nucleotides: TGTGCCAGCAGCGGGACTAGCGGACTGGGAGAGCAGTACTTC. This chain uses TRBV27 with TRBJ2-7; 11 bases agree with TRBD2. Germline V gives CDR1 MNHEY, CDR2 SMNVEV (reference sequence). CDR3 length: 14 residues. The J segment lost 7 bases and the V segment lost 6 bases, leaving 8 bases of the junction unmatched.

This clone was seen a handful of times. In nucleotides, the CDR3 is TGTGCCAGCCGTAGCGGGGGGGCCCGGGAGACCCAGTACTTC. This translates into CASRSGGARETQYF. The chain is built from TRBV7-8 and TRBJ2-5; 11 nucleotides line up with TRBD2. Germline CDR1 reads SGHVS; CDR2 reads FQNEAQ. V trimming: 8 bases; J trimming: 5 bases; junction bases outside the gene matches: 7. This CDR3 spans 14 amino acids.

This clone was observed a single time. The sample has other DNA sequences that encode this CDR3 too. The chain carries TRBV9 and TRBJ2-2, with D possibly being TRBD2 (6 bases). This CDR3 comprises 15 residues. Germline CDR1 and CDR2: SGDLS and YYNGEE. V was trimmed by 4 bases and J by 4 bases, leaving 14 bases between them. CDR3 nucleotide sequence: TGTGCCAGCAGCCCCCGGGGCGGGGCCACCGGGGAGCTGTTTTTT. Amino acid sequence: CASSPRGGATGELFF.

The V call is TRBV28, the J call TRBJ2-7; D not resolved. CDR1 and CDR2 (germline): MDHEN, SYDVKM. V was shortened by 8 bases and J by 0 bases, with 11 bases between the two germline ends. The CDR3 extends over 13 amino acids. CDR3 residues: CASLGPSSYEQYF. The CDR3 coding sequence is TGTGCCAGCCTCGGGCCGAGCTCCTACGAGCAGTACTTC.

This clone was counted only a few times. The chain uses TRBV7-6 and TRBJ2-7; a weak D match, TRBD2 (6 bases). Per germline, CDR1 SGHVS and CDR2 FNYEAQ. V was clipped by 5 bases and J by 0 bases, with 14 bases between them. The CDR3 totals 15 residues. The CDR3 is CASSRDWGSSYEQYF. CDR3 sequence (DNA): TGTGCCAGCAGCCGGGACTGGGGGAGCTCCTACGAGCAGTACTTC.

The CDR3 region is CASSFTRGGNEKLFF. CDR3 sequence (DNA): TGTGCCAGCAGCTTTACCAGGGGCGGTAATGAAAAACTGTTTTTT. V and J are TRBV7-2 and TRBJ1-4; D possibly corresponds to TRBD1 (6 bases). Germline-derived CDR1 and CDR2 are SGHTA and FQGNSA. The V end was cut by 3 bases, the J end by 4 bases, with 12 bases between. The CDR3 totals 15 residues.

Remarks on this clone: Other DNA sequences in the sample encode the same CDR3. CDR3 sequence: CASSLPSGNYNEQFF. The CDR3 DNA reads as TGCGCCAGCAGCTTGCCGAGCGGTAACTACAATGAGCAGTTCTTC. The gene calls are TRBV5-1 and TRBJ2-1, with D perhaps matching TRBD2 (5 bases). This CDR3 is built from 15 residues. With 1 base removed from V and 3 bases from J, the gap between germline ends came to 11 bases. CDR1 and CDR2 from the germline V gene are SGHRS and YFSETQ.

The chain links TRBV6-5 to TRBJ1-2, with 7 nucleotides matching TRBD1. With V trimmed by 4 bases and J by 3 bases, 5 bases remained unmatched. Germline V gives CDR1 MNHEY, CDR2 SVGAGI. CDR3 length: 14 amino acids. In nucleotides, the CDR3 is TGTGCCAGCAGTTCGGCCGGGACAGACTATGGCTACACCTTC. Residues: CASSSAGTDYGYTF.